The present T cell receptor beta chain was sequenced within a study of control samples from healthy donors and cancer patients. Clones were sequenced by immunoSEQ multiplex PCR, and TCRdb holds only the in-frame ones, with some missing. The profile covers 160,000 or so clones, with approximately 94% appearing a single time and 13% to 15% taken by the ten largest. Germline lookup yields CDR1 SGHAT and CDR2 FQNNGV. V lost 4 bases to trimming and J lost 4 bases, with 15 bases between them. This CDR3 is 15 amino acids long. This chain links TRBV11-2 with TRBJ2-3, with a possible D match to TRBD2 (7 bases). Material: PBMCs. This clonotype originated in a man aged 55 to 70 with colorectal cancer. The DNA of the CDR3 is TGTGCCAGCAGCTCGTGGGGGGGGCCGGCAGATACGCAGTATTTT. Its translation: CASSSWGGPADTQYF.